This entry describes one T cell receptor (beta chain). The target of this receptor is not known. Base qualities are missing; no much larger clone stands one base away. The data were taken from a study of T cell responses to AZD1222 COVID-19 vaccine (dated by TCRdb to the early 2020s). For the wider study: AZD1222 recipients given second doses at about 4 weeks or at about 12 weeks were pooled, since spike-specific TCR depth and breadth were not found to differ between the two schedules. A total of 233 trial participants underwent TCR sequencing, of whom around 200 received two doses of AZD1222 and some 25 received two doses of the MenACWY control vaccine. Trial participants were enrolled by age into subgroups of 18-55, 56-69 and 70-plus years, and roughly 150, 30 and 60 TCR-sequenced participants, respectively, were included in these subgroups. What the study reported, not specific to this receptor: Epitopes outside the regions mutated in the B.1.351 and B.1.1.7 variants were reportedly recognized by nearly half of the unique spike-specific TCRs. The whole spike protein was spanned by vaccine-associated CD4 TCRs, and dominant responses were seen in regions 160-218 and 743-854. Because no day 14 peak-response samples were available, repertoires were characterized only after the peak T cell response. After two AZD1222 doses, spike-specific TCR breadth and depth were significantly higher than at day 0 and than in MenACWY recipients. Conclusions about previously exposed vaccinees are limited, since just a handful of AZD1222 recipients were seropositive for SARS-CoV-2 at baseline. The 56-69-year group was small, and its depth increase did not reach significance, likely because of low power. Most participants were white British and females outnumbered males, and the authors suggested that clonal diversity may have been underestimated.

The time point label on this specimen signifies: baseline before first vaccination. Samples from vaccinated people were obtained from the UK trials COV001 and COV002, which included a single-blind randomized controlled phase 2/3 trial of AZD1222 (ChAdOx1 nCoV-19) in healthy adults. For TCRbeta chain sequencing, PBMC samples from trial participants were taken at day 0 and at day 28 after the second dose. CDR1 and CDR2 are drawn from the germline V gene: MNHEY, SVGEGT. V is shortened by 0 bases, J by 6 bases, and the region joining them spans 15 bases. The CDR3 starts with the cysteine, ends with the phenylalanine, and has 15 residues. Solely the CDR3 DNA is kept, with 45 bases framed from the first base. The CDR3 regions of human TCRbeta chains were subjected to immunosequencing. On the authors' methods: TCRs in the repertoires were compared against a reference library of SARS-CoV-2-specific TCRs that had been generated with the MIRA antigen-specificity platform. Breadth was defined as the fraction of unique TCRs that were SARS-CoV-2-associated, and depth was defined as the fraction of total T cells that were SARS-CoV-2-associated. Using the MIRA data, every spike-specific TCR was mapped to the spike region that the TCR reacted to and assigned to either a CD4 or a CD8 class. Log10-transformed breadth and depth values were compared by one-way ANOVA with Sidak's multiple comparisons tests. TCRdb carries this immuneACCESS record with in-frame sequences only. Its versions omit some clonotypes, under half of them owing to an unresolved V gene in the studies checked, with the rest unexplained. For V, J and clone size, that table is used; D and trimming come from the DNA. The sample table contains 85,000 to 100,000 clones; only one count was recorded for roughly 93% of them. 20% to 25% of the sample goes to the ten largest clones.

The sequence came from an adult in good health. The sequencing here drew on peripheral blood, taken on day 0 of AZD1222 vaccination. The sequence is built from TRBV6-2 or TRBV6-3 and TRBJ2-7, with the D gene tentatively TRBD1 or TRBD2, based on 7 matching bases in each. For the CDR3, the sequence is CASSYSQGGGSEQYF. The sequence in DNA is TGTGCCAGCAGTTACTCGCAGGGGGGGGGAAGCGAGCAGTACTTC.